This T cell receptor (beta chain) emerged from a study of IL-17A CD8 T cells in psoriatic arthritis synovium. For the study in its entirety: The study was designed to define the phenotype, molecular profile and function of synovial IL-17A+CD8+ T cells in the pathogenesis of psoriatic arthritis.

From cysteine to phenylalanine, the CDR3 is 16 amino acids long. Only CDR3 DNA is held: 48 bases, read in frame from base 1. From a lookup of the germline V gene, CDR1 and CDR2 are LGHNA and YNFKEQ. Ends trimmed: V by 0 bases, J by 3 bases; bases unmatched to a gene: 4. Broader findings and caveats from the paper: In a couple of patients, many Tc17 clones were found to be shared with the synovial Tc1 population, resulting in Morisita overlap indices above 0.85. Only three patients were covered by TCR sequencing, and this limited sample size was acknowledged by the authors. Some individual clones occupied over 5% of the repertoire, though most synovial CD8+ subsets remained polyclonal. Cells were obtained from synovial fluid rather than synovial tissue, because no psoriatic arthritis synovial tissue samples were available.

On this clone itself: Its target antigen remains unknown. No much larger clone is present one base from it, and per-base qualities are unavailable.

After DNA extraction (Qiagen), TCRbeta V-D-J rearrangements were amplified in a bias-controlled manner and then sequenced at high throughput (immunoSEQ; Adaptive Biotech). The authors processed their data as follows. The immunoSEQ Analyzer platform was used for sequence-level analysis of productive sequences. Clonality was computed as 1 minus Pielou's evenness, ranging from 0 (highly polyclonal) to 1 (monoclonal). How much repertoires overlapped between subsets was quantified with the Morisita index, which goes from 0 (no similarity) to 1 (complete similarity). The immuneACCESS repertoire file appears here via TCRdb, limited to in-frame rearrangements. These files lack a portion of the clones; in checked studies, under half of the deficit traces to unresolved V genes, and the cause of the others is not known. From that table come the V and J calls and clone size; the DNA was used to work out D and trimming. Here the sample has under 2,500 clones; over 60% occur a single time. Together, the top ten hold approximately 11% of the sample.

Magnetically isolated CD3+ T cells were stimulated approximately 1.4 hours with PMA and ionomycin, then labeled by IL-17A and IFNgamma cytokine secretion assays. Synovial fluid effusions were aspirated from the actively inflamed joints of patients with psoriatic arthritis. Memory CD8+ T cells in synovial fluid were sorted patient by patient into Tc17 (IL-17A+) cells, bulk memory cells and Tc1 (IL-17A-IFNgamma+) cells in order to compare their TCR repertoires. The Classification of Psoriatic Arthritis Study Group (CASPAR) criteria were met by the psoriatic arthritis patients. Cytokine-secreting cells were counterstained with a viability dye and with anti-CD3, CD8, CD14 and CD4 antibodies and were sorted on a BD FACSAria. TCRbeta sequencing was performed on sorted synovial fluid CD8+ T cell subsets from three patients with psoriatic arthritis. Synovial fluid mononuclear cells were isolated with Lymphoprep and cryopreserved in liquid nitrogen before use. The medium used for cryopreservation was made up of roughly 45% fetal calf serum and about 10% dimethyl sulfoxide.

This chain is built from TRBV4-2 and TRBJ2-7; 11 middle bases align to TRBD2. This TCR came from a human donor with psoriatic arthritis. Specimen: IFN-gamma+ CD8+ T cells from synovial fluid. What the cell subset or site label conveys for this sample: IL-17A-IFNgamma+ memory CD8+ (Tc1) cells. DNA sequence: TGTGCCAGCAGCCAAGATGGGACTAGCGGCCACTACGAGCAGTACTTC. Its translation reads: CASSQDGTSGHYEQYF.